This TCR beta chain was documented in a study of cytomegalovirus exposure and HLA in healthy donors. Use of 60 Vbeta and 13 Jbeta primers characterized the PCR. Produced via immunoSEQ multiplex PCR; TCRdb's table is partial and in-frame only. The sample shows roughly 150,000 clones, around 75% of them seen only once. Concerning this clone: Its cognate antigen is unknown.

Study outcomes and limitations: Because they were indistinguishable, some V segments, including TRBV6-2 and TRBV6-3, were excluded. Later on, a genetic analysis was performed. It linked a missense variant in DCLRE1C with V- and J-gene trimming of TCR beta.

Germline CDR1 reads KGHSH; CDR2 reads LQKENI. The length of the CDR3 is 14 residues. V dropped 6 bases and J dropped 0 bases, with 12 bases sitting between them. The V and J genes are TRBV18 and TRBJ2-7; TRBD2 might be the D (6 bases). The TCR was taken from a female donor in good health and CMV-seronegative. The specimen sequenced was PBMCs. The CDR3 DNA is TGTGCCAGCTCCGGGACTTCAAGCTCCTACGAGCAGTACTTC. This sequence encodes CASSGTSSSYEQYF. The full variable domain, its missing parts supplied by reference TRBV18 and TRBJ2-7, is NAGVMQNPRHLVRRRGQEARLRCSPMKGHSHVYWYRQLPEEGLKFMVYLQKENIIDESGMPKERFSAEFPKEGPSILRIQQVVRGDSAAYFCASSGTSSSYEQYFGPGTRLTVT.